What follows is one T cell receptor beta chain and its context. Its specificity is not known. This entry is derived from a study of OX40 agonist ivuxolimab in advanced cancers. About the study: At around 81% male, the cohort had a mean age of approximately 64 years, ranging from about 23 to 80. Enrollees could have had prior anti-PD-1, anti-PD-L1 or anti-CTLA-4 therapy, which more than 30% had received. Findings and caveats of the study: Still undetermined is the antigen specificity of the expanded peripheral T cells. Partial responders treated at 0.1-3.0 mg/kg exhibited clonal expansion among the lowest measured.

Clones were read by immunoSEQ multiplex PCR, and TCRdb kept only the in-frame ones, dropping some. The table lists approximately 100,000 clones, roughly 90% of them singletons, with 0.7% to 0.9% in the top ten. CDR3 length: 16 amino acids. The V gene's germline CDR1 is LNHNV and CDR2 YYDKDF (reference sequence). V lost 0 bases and J lost 0; bases outside the gene matches: 1. The sequence was collected from an adult with an advanced solid tumor such as melanoma, head and neck, liver or kidney cancer. The chain couples TRBV15 to TRBJ2-3; 9 bases fit TRBD2. The source was CD4+ or CD8+ T cells sorted from blood, collected in a trial of the OX40 agonist ivuxolimab. The CDR3, as DNA: TGTGCCACCAGCAGAGAAGGACTAGCGAGCACAGATACGCAGTATTTT. Translating it yields CATSREGLASTDTQYF.